This TCR beta chain was sequenced during a study of sequential checkpoint blockade in melanoma. Study-wide background: After both sequences, patients received maintenance nivolumab. Study findings and constraints: T-cell fraction and clonality followed PD-L1 and CD8+ counts, not mutational load. Clinical benefit was about 30 times likelier when tumor T-cell fraction and clonality increased.

The data were produced by immunoSEQ multiplex PCR, yet TCRdb's version contains in-frame clones alone and is incomplete. The sample gives roughly 20,000 clones, around 25% of which show up once; under 8.5% is in the top ten. Treatment in this sample: randomized to nivolumab then ipilimumab (arm A) or the reverse (arm B). On this clone: As yet, its antigen is unknown.

Trimming cost V 2 bases and J 6 bases, with 4 bases left between them. Germline-derived CDR1 and CDR2 are KGHSH and LQKENI. The CDR3 sequence is 12 residues long. This clonotype was obtained from a human donor with melanoma. The V and J genes are TRBV18 and TRBJ2-2; D not resolved. The source was tumor tissue (inferred from file names), collected from a patient given nivolumab and ipilimumab in sequence. The CDR3 sequence: CASSPGPGELFF. The CDR3 nucleotides are TGTGCCAGCTCACCAGGGCCCGGGGAGCTGTTTTTT.